The 3 T cell receptor beta chains below all came from one sample that was sequenced in a study of Ad26.COV2.S vaccination and SARS-CoV-2 variants (dated by TCRdb to the early 2020s). Taken with the paper, the label for treatment or condition translates to: around 19 received Ad26.COV2.S at low or high dose, single or two shots; 5 received placebo; per-sample allocation not given. For vaccine and placebo recipients, repertoires were sequenced using samples collected on day 63 after the first injection. The method was the immunoSEQ multiplex PCR assay. In TCRdb, the immuneACCESS table is reduced to in-frame sequences with V and J assigned. These tables do not hold every clone; where another copy was compared, an unresolved V gene accounts for under half, and the others remain unexplained. The sample includes roughly 250,000 clones, with roughly 89% observed a single time. The leading ten clones occupy about 2.7% of the sample.

The sequences come from peripheral blood, collected in a trial of Ad26.COV2.S vaccine versus placebo. Receptors originate from a person between 18 and 59 years old who received the Ad26.COV2.S COVID-19 vaccine or a placebo.

The chain combines TRBV6-5 with TRBJ2-1, with no clear D. V was cut by 0 bases and J by 10 bases, with 4 bases left in between. Germline V gene sequence: CDR1 MNHEY, CDR2 SVGAGI. The CDR3 totals 11 residues. CDR3 nucleotide sequence: TGTGCCAGCAGTTACTCGTCAGAGCAGTTCTTC. It encodes CASSYSSEQFF.

This CDR3 reads CASRPMGLVYEQYF. CDR3 nucleotides: TGTGCCAGCAGGCCAATGGGACTAGTGTACGAGCAGTACTTC. This chain uses TRBV6-5 with TRBJ2-7; 8 positions agree with TRBD2. Trimming at V came to 6 bases and at J to 4 bases, leaving 8 bases not matched to a gene. CDR3 length: 14 residues. Germline loops: CDR1 MNHEY, CDR2 SVGAGI.

This clone showed up just a few times. The chain has TRBV9 and TRBJ2-2, with D possibly TRBD2 on 6 matching bases. Between the trimmed V and J ends, which lost 9 bases and 6 bases, there was a span of 18 bases. Germline CDR1 SGDLS, CDR2 YYNGEE. This CDR3 comprises 14 residues. CDR3 residues: CATSLGGTAGELFF. Written as DNA, the CDR3 is TGTGCCACCTCGTTGGGGGGAACCGCCGGGGAGCTGTTTTTT.